A single sample gave rise to the 22 T cell receptor beta chains below, sequenced in a study of CD8+ T cells in alopecia areata (dated by TCRdb to about 2018). The meaning of the sample's treatment or condition label: oral pan-JAK inhibitor, 5-10 mg twice daily. The library was produced with the immunoSEQ multiplex PCR assay. For TCR sequencing, RNA was extracted from every sample and reverse transcribed into cDNA to serve as template. TCRdb stores this immuneACCESS table with in-frame sequences only. Part of the clones is absent; in the studies checked, under half of the shortfall reflects unresolved V genes, and no reason is known for the rest. For this sample the table gives 150,000 to 200,000 clones, of which about 65% were detected only once. In total, the top ten clones hold roughly 1.3% of the sample. This specimen was CD4+ T cells sorted from blood, taken at roughly week 49, from a patient treated with tofacitinib. The receptors stem from a human donor with alopecia areata.

J is TRBJ2-2 and V is TRBV29-1; no clear D. From germline, CDR1 is SQVTM and CDR2 ANQGSEA. The V and J ends lost 6 bases and 5 bases respectively, with 13 bases between them. The CDR3 covers 13 residues. The CDR3 protein is CSVGTQLTGELFF. The CDR3 region has the DNA TGCAGCGTAGGAACACAGTTAACCGGGGAGCTGTTTTTT.

The V call is TRBV5-1, the J call TRBJ1-1; no clear D gene. V shed 4 bases and J shed 1 base, with 8 bases lying between them. Per germline, CDR1 SGHRS and CDR2 YFSETQ. This CDR3 has 13 amino acids. In DNA, the CDR3 is TGCGCCAGCAGCCAATCGAAGAACACTGAAGCTTTCTTT. This gives the protein CASSQSKNTEAFF.

The chain combines TRBV6-5 with TRBJ2-3, with D perhaps matching TRBD2 (5 bases). The CDR3 is 14 residues long. Germline-derived CDR1 and CDR2 are MNHEY and SVGAGI. Trimming left V 5 bases short and J 2 bases short, with 11 bases between. The CDR3: CASSQRAATDTQYF. The DNA of the CDR3 is TGTGCCAGCAGTCAGAGAGCGGCCACAGATACGCAGTATTTT.

The chain joins TRBV9 to TRBJ1-2; TRBD1 aligns across 8 bases. Germline CDR1 is SGDLS and CDR2 is YYNGEE. The CDR3 contains 17 residues. V shed 0 bases and J 3 bases; nucleotides not matched to a gene: 10. The CDR3 nucleotides read TGTGCCAGCAGCGTAGCGGGACAGGACGAATCTTACTATGGCTACACCTTC. Residues: CASSVAGQDESYYGYTF.

This sequence joins TRBV7-2 and TRBJ2-1; 9 bases are a match to TRBD2. The V gene end was trimmed by 3 bases and the J gene end by 6 bases; junction bases not matched to a gene: 9. Germline assignment: CDR1 SGHTA and CDR2 FQGNSA. The CDR3 sequence is 16 residues long. This chain's CDR3 is CASSLDWGLAFNEQFF. CDR3 DNA sequence: TGTGCCAGCAGCTTGGACTGGGGACTAGCCTTCAATGAGCAGTTCTTC.

This clone occurred once. V is TRBV29-1 and J is TRBJ1-2, with D unresolved. V was clipped by 1 base and J by 7 bases, with 16 bases between them. Germline V lookup: CDR1 SQVTM, CDR2 ANQGSEA. This CDR3 has 14 residues. The DNA for the CDR3 is TGCAGCGTTGAAGGACCCGGCCGGGTATTTGGCTACACCTTC. This encodes CSVEGPGRVFGYTF. The full variable domain, its missing parts supplied by reference TRBV29-1 and TRBJ1-2, is SAVISQKPSRDICQRGTSLTIQCQVDSQVTMMFWYRQQPGQSLTLIATANQGSEATYESGFVIDKFPISRPNLTFSTLTVSNMSPEDSSIYLCSVEGPGRVFGYTFGSGTRLTVV.

In this sample, this clone turned up once. The chain links TRBV7-2 to TRBJ2-4; 9 bases match TRBD1. With 1 base clipped from V and 8 bases from J, the junction kept 0 bases outside the gene matches. This CDR3 contains 13 residues. Germline CDR1 reads SGHTA; CDR2 reads FQGNSA. CDR3 region: CASSLGTGDIQYF. Written as DNA, the CDR3 is TGTGCCAGCAGCTTAGGGACAGGGGACATTCAGTACTTC.

The chain combines TRBV29-1 with TRBJ2-7, with TRBD1 matching over 7 bases. CDR1 SQVTM and CDR2 ANQGSEA come from the germline V gene. This CDR3 has 14 amino acids. V shed 6 bases and J 0 bases; nucleotides not matched to a gene: 8. The CDR3 DNA is TGCAGCGTAATACAGGGGTCGAACTCCTACGAGCAGTACTTC. The encoded protein is CSVIQGSNSYEQYF.

There are a few counts of this clone. This rearrangement joins TRBV9 to TRBJ2-3; TRBD1 matches 7 bases. CDR3 length: 15 amino acids. The ends lost 5 bases at V and 0 bases at J; junction bases unmatched: 6. Germline V lookup: CDR1 SGDLS, CDR2 YYNGEE. CDR3 nucleotides: TGTGCCAGCAGTCTTGCGACAGGGAGCACAGATACGCAGTATTTT. Translating gives CASSLATGSTDTQYF.

This clone was picked up a small number of times. The gene calls are TRBV4-3 and TRBJ1-2; 8 nucleotides line up with TRBD1. The V segment lost 0 bases and the J segment 8 bases; nucleotides outside the gene matches: 14. The CDR3 extends over 17 amino acids. Germline V gene data show CDR1 as LGHNA and CDR2 as YSLEER. CDR3 in amino acids: CASSQDQPGQGNLGYTF. CDR3 bases: TGCGCCAGCAGCCAAGATCAACCAGGACAGGGCAACCTCGGCTACACCTTC.

Comments on this clone: At the DNA level, this CDR3 is encoded by other sequences in the same sample as well. The V call is TRBV20-1, the J call TRBJ1-1; D gene ambiguous. The germline V gene encodes CDR1 DFQATT and CDR2 SNEGSKA (reference sequence). Trimming pared 6 bases from V and 3 bases from J, leaving 8 bases between. The CDR3 is 11 residues long. CDR3 sequence: CSARRDTEAFF. The CDR3 region has the DNA TGCAGTGCCCGGCGGGACACTGAAGCTTTCTTT.

The chain is built from TRBV7-9 and TRBJ2-3, with D perhaps matching TRBD1 (5 bases). Deletions cut 5 bases from V and 6 bases from J, with 24 bases between. Germline values: CDR1 SEHNR, CDR2 FQNEAQ (reference sequence). The CDR3 is 17 residues long. The CDR3 region is CASSSTGLGATMDTQYF. DNA of the CDR3: TGTGCCAGCAGCAGTACCGGGCTAGGGGCCACAATGGATACGCAGTATTTT.

Only one count was recorded for this clone. The CDR3 bases are TGCGCCAGCATTGGGGAGCGGGGGGGCCGAGGCTCAGAAGAGACCCAGTACTTC. It is translated as CASIGERGGRGSEETQYF. The J gene is TRBJ2-5, the V gene TRBV5-1; TRBD2 matches 10 bases. Unmatched junction bases numbered 17, after V lost 6 bases and J lost 3 bases. Germline V gene data show CDR1 as SGHRS and CDR2 as YFSETQ. The CDR3 has 18 amino acids.

The genes are TRBV18 and TRBJ2-3; weak D call: TRBD2 (6 bases). Germline lookup yields CDR1 KGHSH and CDR2 LQKENI. Trimming removed 3 bases at V and 1 base at J, with 11 bases between. CDR3 length: 15 amino acids. CDR3 sequence reads: CASSPRLGGTDTQYF. In DNA, the CDR3 is TGTGCCAGCTCACCCCGACTAGGGGGCACAGATACGCAGTATTTT.

This clone has a handful of counts. The V and J genes are TRBV19 and TRBJ2-1; tentative D call: TRBD2 (6 bases). Trimming removed 8 bases from V and 15 bases from J, with 17 bases in between. Germline CDR1 reads LNHDA; CDR2 reads SQIVND (reference sequence). CDR3 size: 11 residues. CDR3 bases: TGTGCCAGTCAGACGAGGACTACTACGTTCTTC. Protein product: CASQTRTTTFF.

The rearrangement joins TRBV5-1 to TRBJ2-3; 7 bases map to TRBD1. The CDR3 has 15 amino acids. The junction had 13 bases not matched to a gene; V was cut back by 4 bases and J by 8 bases. Per the germline V gene, CDR1 is SGHRS and CDR2 is YFSETQ. The CDR3 spells CASSEAQGPHRTQYF. The DNA of the CDR3 is TGCGCCAGCAGCGAGGCACAGGGGCCCCATCGTACGCAGTATTTT. The full variable domain, in which reference TRBV5-1 and TRBJ2-3 provide the parts outside the CDR3, is KAGVTQTPRYLIKTRGQQVTLSCSPISGHRSVSWYQQTPGQGLQFLFEYFSETQRNKGNFPGRFSGRQFSNSRSEMNVSTLELGDSALYLCASSEAQGPHRTQYFGPGTRLTVL.

V gene TRBV29-1 combines with J gene TRBJ1-2; no clear D gene. The CDR3 runs 11 residues. CDR1 SQVTM and CDR2 ANQGSEA come from the germline V gene. Deletions cut 5 bases from V and 3 bases from J, with 7 bases between. CDR3 protein: CSVRGDYGYTF. Here the CDR3 DNA reads TGCAGCGTTCGAGGAGACTATGGCTACACCTTC.

The chain has TRBV25-1 and TRBJ1-2; D is unclear. Germline V gene sequence: CDR1 MGHDK, CDR2 SYGVNS. The V end was cut by 1 base, the J end by 5 bases, with 8 bases between. This CDR3 is 13 amino acids long. The CDR3 DNA is TGTGCCAGCAGTGAATCATTTGGGTATGGCTACACCTTC. Its protein is CASSESFGYGYTF.

The chain links TRBV9 to TRBJ2-6; a possible D gene is TRBD1 (5 bases). Trimming shortened V by 4 bases and J by 2 bases, and 10 bases separated the two germline ends. The CDR3 loop spans 15 amino acids. From germline, CDR1 is SGDLS and CDR2 YYNGEE. The CDR3 region is CASSLSGTGANVLTF. CDR3 DNA: TGTGCCAGCAGCCTCTCAGGGACTGGGGCCAACGTCCTGACTTTC.

V usage is TRBV6-5 and J usage is TRBJ1-1, with D perhaps matching TRBD1 (6 bases). Germline V gene data show CDR1 as MNHEY and CDR2 as SVGAGI. With 2 bases removed from V and 0 bases from J, the gap between germline ends came to 10 bases. CDR3 length: 15 residues. CDR3 sequence reads: CASSYAGTMNTEAFF. The CDR3 DNA reads as TGTGCCAGCAGTTACGCCGGGACAATGAACACTGAAGCTTTCTTT.

This chain links TRBV10-3 with TRBJ1-5; 7 bases fit TRBD1. Trimming at V came to 10 bases and at J to 7 bases, leaving 16 bases not matched to a gene. The CDR3 totals 15 residues. Per germline, CDR1 ENHRY and CDR2 SYGVKD. The CDR3 protein is CATFGGDSDGQPQHF. CDR3 in DNA: TGTGCCACCTTCGGTGGGGACAGCGACGGGCAGCCCCAGCATTTT.

The chain combines TRBV5-2 with TRBJ2-3; the table assigns TRBD2, which was not confirmed against the DNA. TRBV5-2 is given as a pseudogene. This CDR3 is built from 21 residues. The CDR3 DNA reads TGTGCCAGCAACTCCCAGGGCCCTGCGGGGGGCCGCAAACTTAGCACAGATACGCAGTATTTT. Protein: CASNSQGPAGGRKLSTDTQYF.